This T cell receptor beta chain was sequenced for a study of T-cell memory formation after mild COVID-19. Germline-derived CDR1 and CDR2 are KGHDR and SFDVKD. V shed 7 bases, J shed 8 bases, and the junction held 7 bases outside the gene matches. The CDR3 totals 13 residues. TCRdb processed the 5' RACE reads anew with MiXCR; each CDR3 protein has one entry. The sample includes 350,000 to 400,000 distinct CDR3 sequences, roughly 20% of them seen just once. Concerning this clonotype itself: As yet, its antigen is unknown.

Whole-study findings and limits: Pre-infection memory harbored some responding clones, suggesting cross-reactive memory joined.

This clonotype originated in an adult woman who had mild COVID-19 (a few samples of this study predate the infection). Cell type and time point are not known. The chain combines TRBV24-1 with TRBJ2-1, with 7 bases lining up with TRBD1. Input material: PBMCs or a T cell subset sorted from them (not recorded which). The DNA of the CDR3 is TGTGCCACCAGCAGAACAGGGGAATATGAGCAGTTCTTC. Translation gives CATSRTGEYEQFF.